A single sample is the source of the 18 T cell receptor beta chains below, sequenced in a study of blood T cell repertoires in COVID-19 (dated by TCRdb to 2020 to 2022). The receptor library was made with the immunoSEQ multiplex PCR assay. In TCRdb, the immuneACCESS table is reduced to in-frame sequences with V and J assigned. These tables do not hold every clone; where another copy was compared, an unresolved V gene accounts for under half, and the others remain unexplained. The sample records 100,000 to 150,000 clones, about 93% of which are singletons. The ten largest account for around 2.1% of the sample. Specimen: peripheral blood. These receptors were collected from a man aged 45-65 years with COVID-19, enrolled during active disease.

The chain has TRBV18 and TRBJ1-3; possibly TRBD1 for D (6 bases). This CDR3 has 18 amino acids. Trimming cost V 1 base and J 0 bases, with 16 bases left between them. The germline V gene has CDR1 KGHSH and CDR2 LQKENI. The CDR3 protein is CASSPLHRVPDSGNTIYF. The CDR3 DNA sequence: TGTGCCAGCTCACCACTTCACAGGGTGCCCGACTCTGGAAACACCATATATTTT.

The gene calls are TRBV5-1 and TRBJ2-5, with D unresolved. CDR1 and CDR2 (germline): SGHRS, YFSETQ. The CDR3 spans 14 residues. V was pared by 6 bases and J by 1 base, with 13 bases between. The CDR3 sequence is CASTDPAGQETQYF. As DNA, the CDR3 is TGCGCCAGCACAGACCCGGCAGGCCAAGAGACCCAGTACTTC.

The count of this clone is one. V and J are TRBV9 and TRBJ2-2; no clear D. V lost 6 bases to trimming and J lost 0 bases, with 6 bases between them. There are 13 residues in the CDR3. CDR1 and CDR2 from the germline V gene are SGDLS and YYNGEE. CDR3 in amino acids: CASTAANTGELFF. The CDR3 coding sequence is TGTGCCAGCACGGCGGCGAACACCGGGGAGCTGTTTTTT.

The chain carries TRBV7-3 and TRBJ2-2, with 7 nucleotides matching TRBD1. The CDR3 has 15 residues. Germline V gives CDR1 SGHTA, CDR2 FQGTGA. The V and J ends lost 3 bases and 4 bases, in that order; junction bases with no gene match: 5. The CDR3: CASSFGGTVTGELFF. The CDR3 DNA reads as TGTGCCAGCAGCTTTGGTGGGACAGTCACCGGGGAGCTGTTTTTT. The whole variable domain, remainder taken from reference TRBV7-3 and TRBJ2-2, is GAGVSQTPSNKVTEKGKYVELRCDPISGHTALYWYRQSLGQGPEFLIYFQGTGAADDSGLPNDRFFAVRPEGSVSTLKIQRTERGDSAVYLCASSFGGTVTGELFFGEGSRLTVL.

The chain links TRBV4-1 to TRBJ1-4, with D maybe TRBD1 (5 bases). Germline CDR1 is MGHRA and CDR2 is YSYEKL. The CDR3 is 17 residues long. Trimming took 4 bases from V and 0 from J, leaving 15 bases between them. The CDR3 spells CASSREGTGATNEKLFF. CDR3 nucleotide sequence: TGCGCCAGCAGCCGAGAAGGGACGGGGGCAACTAATGAAAAACTGTTTTTT.

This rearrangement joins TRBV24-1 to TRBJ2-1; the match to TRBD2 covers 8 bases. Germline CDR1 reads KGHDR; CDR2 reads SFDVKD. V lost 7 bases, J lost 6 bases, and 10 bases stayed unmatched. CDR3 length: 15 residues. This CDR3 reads CATSSPGLVFNEQFF. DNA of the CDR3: TGTGCCACCAGCTCACCGGGACTAGTCTTCAATGAGCAGTTCTTC.

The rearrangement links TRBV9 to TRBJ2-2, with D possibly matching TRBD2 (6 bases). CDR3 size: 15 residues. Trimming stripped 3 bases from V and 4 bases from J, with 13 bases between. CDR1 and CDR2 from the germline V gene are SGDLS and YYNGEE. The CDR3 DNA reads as TGTGCCAGCAGCGGACGGGAGCTGGGCACCGGGGAGCTGTTTTTT. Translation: CASSGRELGTGELFF.

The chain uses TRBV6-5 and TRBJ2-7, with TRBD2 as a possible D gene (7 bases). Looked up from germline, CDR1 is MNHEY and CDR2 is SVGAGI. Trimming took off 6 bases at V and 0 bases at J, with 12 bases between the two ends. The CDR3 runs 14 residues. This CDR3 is CASRGGAYSYEQYF. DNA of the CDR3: TGTGCCAGCAGGGGGGGGGCTTACTCCTACGAGCAGTACTTC.

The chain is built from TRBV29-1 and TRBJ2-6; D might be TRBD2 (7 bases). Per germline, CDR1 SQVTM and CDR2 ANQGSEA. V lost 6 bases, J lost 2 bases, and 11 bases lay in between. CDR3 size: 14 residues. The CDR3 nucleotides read TGCAGCGTAAGAGGGGGGGCTGGGGCCAACGTCCTGACTTTC. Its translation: CSVRGGAGANVLTF.

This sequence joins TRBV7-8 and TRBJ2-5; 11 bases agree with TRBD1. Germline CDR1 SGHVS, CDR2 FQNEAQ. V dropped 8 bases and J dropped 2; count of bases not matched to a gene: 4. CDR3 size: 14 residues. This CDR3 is CASQRDRGQETQYF. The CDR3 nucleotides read TGTGCCAGCCAACGGGACAGGGGGCAAGAGACCCAGTACTTC.

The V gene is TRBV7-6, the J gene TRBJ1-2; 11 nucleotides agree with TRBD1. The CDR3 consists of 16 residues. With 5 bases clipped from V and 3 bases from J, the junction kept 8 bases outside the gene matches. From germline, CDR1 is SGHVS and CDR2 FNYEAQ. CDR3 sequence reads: CASSPGTGGNYYGYTF. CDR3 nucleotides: TGTGCCAGCAGCCCGGGGACAGGGGGGAATTACTATGGCTACACCTTC.

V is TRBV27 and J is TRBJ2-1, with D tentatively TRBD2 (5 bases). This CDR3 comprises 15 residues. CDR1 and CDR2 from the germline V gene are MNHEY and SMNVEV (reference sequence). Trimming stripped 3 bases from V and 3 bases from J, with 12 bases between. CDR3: CASSFARALYNEQFF. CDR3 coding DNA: TGTGCCAGCAGTTTCGCGAGGGCCCTCTACAATGAGCAGTTCTTC.

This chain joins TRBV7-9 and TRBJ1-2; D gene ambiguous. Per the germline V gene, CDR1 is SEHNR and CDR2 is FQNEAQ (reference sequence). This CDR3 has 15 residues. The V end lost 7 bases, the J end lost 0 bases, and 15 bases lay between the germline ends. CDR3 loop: CASIDSDIANYGYTF. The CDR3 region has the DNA TGTGCCAGCATCGATTCAGACATAGCTAACTATGGCTACACCTTC.

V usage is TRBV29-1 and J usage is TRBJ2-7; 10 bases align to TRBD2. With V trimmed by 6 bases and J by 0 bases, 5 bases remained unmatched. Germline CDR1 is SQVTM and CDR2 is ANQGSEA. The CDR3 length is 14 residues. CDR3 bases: TGCAGCGTAGCTCAGCGGGAGGGCTCCTACGAGCAGTACTTC. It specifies CSVAQREGSYEQYF.

The CDR3 here is CASSPGTSGTFSVQYF. The CDR3 DNA is TGTGCCAGCAGCCCCGGGACTAGCGGGACCTTTTCGGTTCAGTACTTC. V and J are TRBV5-6 and TRBJ2-4; 13 positions agree with TRBD2. The CDR3 has 16 residues. V trimming: 4 bases; J trimming: 11 bases; junction bases outside the gene matches: 12. The germline CDR1 and CDR2 sequences are SGHDT and YYEEEE.

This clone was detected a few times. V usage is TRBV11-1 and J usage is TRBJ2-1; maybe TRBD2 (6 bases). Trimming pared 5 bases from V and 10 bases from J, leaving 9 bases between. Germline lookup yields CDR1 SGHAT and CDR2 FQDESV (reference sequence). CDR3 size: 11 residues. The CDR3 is CASSPSGEQFF. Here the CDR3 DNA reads TGTGCCAGCAGCCCCAGCGGGGAGCAGTTCTTC.

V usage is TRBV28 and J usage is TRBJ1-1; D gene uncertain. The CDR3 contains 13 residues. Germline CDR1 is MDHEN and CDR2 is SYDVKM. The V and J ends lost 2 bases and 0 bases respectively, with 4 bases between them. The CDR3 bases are TGTGCCAGCAGTTTAGACATGAACACTGAAGCTTTCTTT. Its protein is CASSLDMNTEAFF.

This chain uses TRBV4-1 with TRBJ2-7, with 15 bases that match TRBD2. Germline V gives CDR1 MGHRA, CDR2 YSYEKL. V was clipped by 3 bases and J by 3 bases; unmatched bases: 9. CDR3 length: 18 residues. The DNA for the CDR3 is TGCGCCAGCAGCCAGACCCCGGGACTAGCGGGAGGTAACTACGAGCAGTACTTC. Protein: CASSQTPGLAGGNYEQYF.